Presented here are 8 T cell receptor beta chains from one specimen sequenced in a study of blood T cell repertoires in COVID-19. Sequencing used immunoSEQ multiplex PCR; TCRdb keeps in-frame clones, though not all of them. The sample holds 200,000 to 250,000 clones, roughly nine tenths seen once. Sequenced input: peripheral blood. These receptors were taken from a man aged 55 to 70 with acute or convalescent COVID-19.

The chain recombines TRBV11-3 with TRBJ1-3; D is unclear. The V end lost 8 bases, the J end lost 0 bases, and 11 bases lay between the germline ends. Germline V lookup: CDR1 SGHNT, CDR2 YENEEA. The CDR3 consists of 14 residues. CDR3 sequence (DNA): TGTGCCAGCGCCAGAGGAACCTCTGGAAACACCATATATTTT. It specifies CASARGTSGNTIYF.

The chain employs TRBV7-2 and TRBJ1-1, with D unresolved. Trimming removed 2 bases at V and 7 bases at J, with 8 bases between. Germline V lookup: CDR1 SGHTA, CDR2 FQGNSA. The CDR3 extends over 12 amino acids. The CDR3 nucleotides are TGTGCCAGCAGCTTAACGTCAGTTGAAGCTTTCTTT. Its protein is CASSLTSVEAFF.

The rearrangement uses TRBV6-4 and TRBJ2-1; 8 nucleotides align to TRBD1. The CDR3 length is 15 residues. Trimming took 2 bases from V and 6 from J; bases not matched to a gene: 6. In germline, CDR1 is MRHNA, CDR2 SNTAGT. The DNA for the CDR3 is TGTGCCAGCAGTGACCTGACAGGGGCCCGCAATGAGCAGTTCTTC. This gives the protein CASSDLTGARNEQFF.

This clone was observed a few times. The rearrangement uses TRBV4-3 and TRBJ2-1; TRBD2 agrees at 7 bases. Losses at the gene ends were 4 bases for V and 0 bases for J; bases not matched to a gene: 6. Germline assignment: CDR1 LGHNA and CDR2 YSLEER. The CDR3 loop spans 16 amino acids. The DNA for the CDR3 is TGCGCCAGCAGCCCCTATAGGACTAGCTCCTACAATGAGCAGTTCTTC. Protein: CASSPYRTSSYNEQFF.

The chain couples TRBV13 to TRBJ1-2, with TRBD1 as a possible D gene (5 bases). From germline, CDR1 is PRHDT and CDR2 FYEKMQ (reference sequence). The V and J ends lost 1 base and 4 bases respectively, with 13 bases between them. This CDR3 spans 15 amino acids. The CDR3 coding sequence is TGTGCCAGCAGCTTAGAGCAGGGTGGCCTCTATGGCTACACCTTC. This sequence encodes CASSLEQGGLYGYTF.

This clone was detected only a few times. The V and J genes are TRBV7-2 and TRBJ1-2; D ambiguous. The CDR3 contains 16 residues. Deletions cut 5 bases from V and 0 bases from J, with 16 bases between. Per the germline V gene, CDR1 is SGHTA and CDR2 is FQGNSA. CDR3 residues: CASSQAPGWANYGYTF. CDR3 in DNA: TGTGCCAGCAGCCAGGCGCCAGGTTGGGCTAACTATGGCTACACCTTC.

A note on this clone: The junction departs from the called germline gene at one end, perhaps through a read error. The rearrangement uses TRBV27 and TRBJ2-7, with TRBD1 identical over 8 bases. The V gene's germline CDR1 is MNHEY and CDR2 SMNVEV (reference sequence). The CDR3 has 15 amino acids. This CDR3 is CASSLGTGSSNEQYF. The CDR3 DNA is TGTGCCAGCAGTTTAGGGACAGGATCCTCCAACGAGCAGTACTTC.

In its sample, this clone was seen once. CDR3 coding DNA: TGTGCCAGCAGCTCCCTTGGACTAGCGGACAATGAGCAGTTCTTC. Its translation: CASSSLGLADNEQFF. The chain is built from TRBV11-3 and TRBJ2-1, with TRBD2 identical over 10 bases. The CDR3 totals 15 residues. The V gene's germline CDR1 is SGHNT and CDR2 YENEEA. V trimming: 4 bases; J trimming: 5 bases; junction bases outside the gene matches: 5.